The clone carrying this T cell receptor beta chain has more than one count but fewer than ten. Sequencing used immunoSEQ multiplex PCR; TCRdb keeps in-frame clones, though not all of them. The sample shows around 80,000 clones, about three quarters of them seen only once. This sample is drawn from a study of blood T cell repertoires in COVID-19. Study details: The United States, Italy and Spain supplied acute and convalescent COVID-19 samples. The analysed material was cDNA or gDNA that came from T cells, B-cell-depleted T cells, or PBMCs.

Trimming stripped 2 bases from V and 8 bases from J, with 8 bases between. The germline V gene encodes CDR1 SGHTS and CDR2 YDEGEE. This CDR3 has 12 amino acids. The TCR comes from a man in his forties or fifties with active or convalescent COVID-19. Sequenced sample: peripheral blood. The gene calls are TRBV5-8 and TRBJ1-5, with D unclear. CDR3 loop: CASSFRGKPQHF. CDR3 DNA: TGTGCCAGCAGCTTTCGCGGGAAGCCCCAGCATTTT.